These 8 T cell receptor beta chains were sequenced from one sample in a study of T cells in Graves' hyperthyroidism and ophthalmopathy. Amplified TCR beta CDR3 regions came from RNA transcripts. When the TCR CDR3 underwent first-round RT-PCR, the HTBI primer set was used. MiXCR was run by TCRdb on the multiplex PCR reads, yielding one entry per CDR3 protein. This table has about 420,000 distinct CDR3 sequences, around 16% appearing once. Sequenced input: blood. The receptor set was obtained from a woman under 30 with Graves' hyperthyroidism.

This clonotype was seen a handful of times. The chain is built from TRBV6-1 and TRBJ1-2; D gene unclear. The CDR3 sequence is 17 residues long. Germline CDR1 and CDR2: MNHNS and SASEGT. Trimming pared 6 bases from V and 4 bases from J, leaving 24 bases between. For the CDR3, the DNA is TGTGCCAGCAGCTCTCAAATTCAGCGGGGAACGGGCTATGGCTACACCTTC. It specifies CASSSQIQRGTGYGYTF.

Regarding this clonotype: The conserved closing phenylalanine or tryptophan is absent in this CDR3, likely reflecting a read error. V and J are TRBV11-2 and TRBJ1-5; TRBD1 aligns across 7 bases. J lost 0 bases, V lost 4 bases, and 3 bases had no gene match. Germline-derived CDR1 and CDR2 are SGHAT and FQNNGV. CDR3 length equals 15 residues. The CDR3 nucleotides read TGTGCCAGCAGCTGGGGGACAGATAGCAATCAGCCCCAGCATCTT. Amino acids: CASSWGTDSNQPQHL.

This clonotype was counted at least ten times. CDR3 nucleotide sequence: TGTGCCAGCAGCCAAGTTCTCCGGGGGGCCTTAGGCGAGCAGTTCTTC. It is translated as CASSQVLRGALGEQFF. V gene TRBV3-1 combines with J gene TRBJ2-1; maybe TRBD2 (7 bases). Trimming shortened V by 1 base and J by 10 bases, and 20 bases separated the two germline ends. CDR3 length: 16 residues. CDR1 is LGHDT, CDR2 YNNKEL, per germline (reference sequence).

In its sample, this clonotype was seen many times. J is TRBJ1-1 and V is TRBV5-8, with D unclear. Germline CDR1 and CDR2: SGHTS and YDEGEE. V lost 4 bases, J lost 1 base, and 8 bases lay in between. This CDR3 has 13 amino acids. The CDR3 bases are TGTGCCAGCAGCGTGTCGGAGAACACTGAAGCTTTCTTT. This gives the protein CASSVSENTEAFF. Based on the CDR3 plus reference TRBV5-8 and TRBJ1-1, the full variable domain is EAGVTQSPTHLIKTRGQQATLRCSPISGHTSVYWYQQALGLGLQFLLWYDEGEERNRGNFPPRFSGRQFPNYSSELNVNALELEDSALYLCASSVSENTEAFFGQGTRLTVV.

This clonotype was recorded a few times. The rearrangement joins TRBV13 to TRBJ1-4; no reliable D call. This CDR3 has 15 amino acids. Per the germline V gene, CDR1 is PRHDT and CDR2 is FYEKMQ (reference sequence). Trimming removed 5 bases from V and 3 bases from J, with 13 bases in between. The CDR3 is CASSPIGESNEKLFF. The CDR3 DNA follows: TGTGCCAGCAGCCCCATCGGAGAATCTAATGAAAAACTGTTTTTT.

The CDR3 coding sequence is TGCAGTGTCAAAGGACTAGCGGGATTTTTCGAGCAGTACTTC. It translates to CSVKGLAGFFEQYF. V is TRBV20-1 and J is TRBJ2-7; 12 bases align to TRBD2. Per the germline V gene, CDR1 is DFQATT and CDR2 is SNEGSKA (reference sequence). V gave up 7 bases and J gave up 6 bases; unmatched junction bases: 10. CDR3 length equals 14 residues.

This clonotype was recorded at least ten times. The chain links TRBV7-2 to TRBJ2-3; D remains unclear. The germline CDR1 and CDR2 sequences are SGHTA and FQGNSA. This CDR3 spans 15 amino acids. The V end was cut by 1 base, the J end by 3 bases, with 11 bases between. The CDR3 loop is CASSLVAARTDTQYF. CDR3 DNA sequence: TGTGCCAGCAGCTTAGTTGCAGCGAGGACAGATACGCAGTATTTT.

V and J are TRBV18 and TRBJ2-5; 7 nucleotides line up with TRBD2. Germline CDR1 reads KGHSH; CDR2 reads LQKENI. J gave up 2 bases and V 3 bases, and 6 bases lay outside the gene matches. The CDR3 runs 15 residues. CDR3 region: CASSPPAGIQETQYF. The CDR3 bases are TGTGCCAGCTCACCCCCAGCGGGGATTCAAGAGACCCAGTACTTC.